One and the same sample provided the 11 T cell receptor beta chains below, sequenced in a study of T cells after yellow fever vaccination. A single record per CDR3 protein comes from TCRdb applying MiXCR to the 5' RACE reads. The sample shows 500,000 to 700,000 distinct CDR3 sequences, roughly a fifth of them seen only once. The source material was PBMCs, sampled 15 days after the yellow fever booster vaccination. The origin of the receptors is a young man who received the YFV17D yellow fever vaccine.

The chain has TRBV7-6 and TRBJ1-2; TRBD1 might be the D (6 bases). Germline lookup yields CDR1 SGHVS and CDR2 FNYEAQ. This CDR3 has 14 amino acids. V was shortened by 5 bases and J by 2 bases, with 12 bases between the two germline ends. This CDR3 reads CASSPGGGNYGYTF. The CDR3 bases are TGTGCCAGCAGCCCCGGAGGGGGGAACTATGGCTACACCTTC.

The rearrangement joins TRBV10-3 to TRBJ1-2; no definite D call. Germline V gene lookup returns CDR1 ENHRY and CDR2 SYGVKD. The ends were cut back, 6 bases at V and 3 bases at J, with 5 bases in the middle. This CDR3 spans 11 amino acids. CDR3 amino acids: CAISRDYGYTF. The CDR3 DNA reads TGTGCCATCAGCCGGGACTATGGCTACACCTTC.

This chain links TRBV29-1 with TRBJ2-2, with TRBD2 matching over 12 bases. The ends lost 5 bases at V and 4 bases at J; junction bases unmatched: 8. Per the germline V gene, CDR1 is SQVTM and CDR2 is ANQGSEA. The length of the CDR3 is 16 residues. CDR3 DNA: TGCAGCGTTCGACTAGCGGGAGAAACGACCACCGGGGAGCTGTTTTTT. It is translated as CSVRLAGETTTGELFF.

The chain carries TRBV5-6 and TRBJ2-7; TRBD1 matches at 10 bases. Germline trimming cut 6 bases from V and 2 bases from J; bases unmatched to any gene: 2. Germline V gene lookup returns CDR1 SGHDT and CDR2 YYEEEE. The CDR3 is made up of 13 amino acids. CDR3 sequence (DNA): TGTGCCAGCATGGGACAGGGGCCCTACGAGCAGTACTTC. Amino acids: CASMGQGPYEQYF. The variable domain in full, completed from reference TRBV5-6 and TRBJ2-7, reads DAGVTQSPTHLIKTRGQQVTLRCSPKSGHDTVSWYQQALGQGPQFIFQYYEEEERQRGNFPDRFSGHQFPNYSSELNVNALLLGDSALYLCASMGQGPYEQYFGPGTRLTVT.

The CDR3 here is CASSLAGIGNQPQHF. The DNA of the CDR3 is TGTGCCAGCAGCTTAGCAGGGATTGGCAATCAGCCCCAGCATTTT. V usage is TRBV7-2 and J usage is TRBJ1-5, with D unclear. The germline V gene has CDR1 SGHTA and CDR2 FQGNSA. The V and J ends lost 0 bases and 2 bases respectively, with 8 bases between them. There are 15 residues in the CDR3. Using reference TRBV7-2 and TRBJ1-5 for the parts outside the CDR3, the full variable domain is GAGVSQSPSNKVTEKGKDVELRCDPISGHTALYWYRQSLGQGLEFLIYFQGNSAPDKSGLPSDRFSAERTGGSVSTLTIQRTQQEDSAVYLCASSLAGIGNQPQHFGDGTRLSIL.

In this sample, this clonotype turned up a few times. The CDR3 DNA is TGCGCCAGCAGCCCTCCGGGAGGGGCTGAAGCTTTCTTT. Residues: CASSPPGGAEAFF. The chain links TRBV4-3 to TRBJ1-1; D may be TRBD1 (5 bases). CDR1 is LGHNA and CDR2 is YSLEER in the germline V gene. This CDR3 is 13 amino acids long. The V end lost 4 bases, the J end lost 6 bases, and 12 bases lay between the germline ends.

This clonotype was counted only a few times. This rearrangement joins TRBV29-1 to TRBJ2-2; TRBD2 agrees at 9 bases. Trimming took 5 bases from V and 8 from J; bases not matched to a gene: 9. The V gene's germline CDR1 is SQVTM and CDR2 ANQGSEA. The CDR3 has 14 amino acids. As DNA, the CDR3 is TGCAGCGTTCATAGCGGGAGCGGGAGTGGGGAGCTGTTTTTT. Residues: CSVHSGSGSGELFF.

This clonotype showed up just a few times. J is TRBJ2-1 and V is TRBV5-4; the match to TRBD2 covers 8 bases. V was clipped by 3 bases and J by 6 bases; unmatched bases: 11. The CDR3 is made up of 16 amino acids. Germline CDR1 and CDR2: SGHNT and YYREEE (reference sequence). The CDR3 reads CASSSGTRKVSNEQFF. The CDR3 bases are TGTGCCAGCAGCTCCGGGACTAGAAAAGTCAGCAATGAGCAGTTCTTC.

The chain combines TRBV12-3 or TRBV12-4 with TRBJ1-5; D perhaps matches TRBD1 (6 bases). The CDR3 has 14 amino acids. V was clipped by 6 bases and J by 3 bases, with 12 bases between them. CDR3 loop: CASRSGEVNQPQHF. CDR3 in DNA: TGTGCCAGCAGGTCAGGGGAGGTCAATCAGCCCCAGCATTTT.

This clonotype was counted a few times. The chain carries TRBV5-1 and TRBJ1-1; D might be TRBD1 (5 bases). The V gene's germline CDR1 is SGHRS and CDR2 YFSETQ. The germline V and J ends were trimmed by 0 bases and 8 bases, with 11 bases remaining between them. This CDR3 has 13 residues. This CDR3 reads CASSLERTLEAFF. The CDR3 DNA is TGCGCCAGCAGCTTGGAACGGACACTAGAAGCTTTCTTT.

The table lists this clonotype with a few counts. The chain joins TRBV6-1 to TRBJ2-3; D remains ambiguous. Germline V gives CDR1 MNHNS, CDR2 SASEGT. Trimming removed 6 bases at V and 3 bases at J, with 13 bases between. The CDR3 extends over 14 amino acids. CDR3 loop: CASRFHPETDTQYF. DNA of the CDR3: TGTGCCAGCAGGTTCCACCCAGAAACAGATACGCAGTATTTT.